The 26 T cell receptor beta chains given below trace back to one sample, sequenced in a study of blood T cell repertoires in COVID-19. Method: immunoSEQ multiplex PCR; TCRdb's copy keeps in-frame clones and lacks some. The repertoire holds about 250,000 clones, with about 89% as singletons. The source material was PBMCs or T cells enriched from blood (not recorded which). Receptor source: a woman aged 18 to 35 who had recovered from COVID-19.

This chain joins TRBV7-9 and TRBJ1-2, with D unclear. The germline V gene has CDR1 SEHNR and CDR2 FQNEAQ (reference sequence). V lost 7 bases, J lost 4 bases, and 13 bases lay in between. This CDR3 is built from 13 residues. The CDR3 DNA sequence: TGTGCCAGCACACCAGCGGGCTCCTATGGCTACACCTTC. Protein product: CASTPAGSYGYTF.

This chain connects TRBV28 to TRBJ1-4; D perhaps matches TRBD1 (5 bases). The CDR3 totals 16 residues. Germline-derived CDR1 and CDR2 are MDHEN and SYDVKM. V lost 2 bases to trimming and J lost 7 bases, with 17 bases between them. CDR3 residues: CASSLRGTTGGEKLFF. CDR3 in DNA: TGTGCCAGCAGTTTAAGGGGCACTACGGGAGGTGAAAAACTGTTTTTT.

The V gene is TRBV6-5, the J gene TRBJ2-3; 9 nucleotides align to TRBD2. V dropped 4 bases and J dropped 0; count of bases not matched to a gene: 5. The CDR3 has 16 residues. CDR1 and CDR2 (germline): MNHEY, SVGAGI. The CDR3 spells CASSLAGTSSTDTQYF. The CDR3 DNA is TGTGCCAGCAGTTTGGCCGGGACTAGCAGCACAGATACGCAGTATTTT.

This rearrangement joins TRBV5-5 to TRBJ1-1; TRBD1 is a possible D gene (6 bases). From germline, CDR1 is SGHKS and CDR2 YYEKEE (reference sequence). The CDR3 runs to 14 residues. V shed 2 bases and J shed 4 bases, with 12 bases lying between them. The chain's CDR3 is CASSFRGSSTEAFF. The CDR3, as DNA: TGTGCCAGCAGCTTTAGGGGGTCGAGCACTGAAGCTTTCTTT. Full variable domain (remainder filled in from reference TRBV5-5 and TRBJ1-1): DAGVTQSPTHLIKTRGQQVTLRCSPISGHKSVSWYQQVLGQGPQFIFQYYEKEERGRGNFPDRFSARQFPNYSSELNVNALLLGDSALYLCASSFRGSSTEAFFGQGTRLTVV.

Notes on this clone: One end of the junction fails to match germline, which may point to a read error. This chain links TRBV29-1 with TRBJ1-1; a possible D gene is TRBD1 (6 bases). Germline V gene sequence: CDR1 SQVTM, CDR2 ANQGSEA. The CDR3 has 12 residues. This chain's CDR3 is CSVEGVGQTGAF. The CDR3 coding sequence is TGCAGCGTTGAAGGCGTCGGCCAGACAGGTGCCTTT.

The chain uses TRBV11-2 and TRBJ1-1, with D tentatively TRBD1 (6 bases). Trimming took off 2 bases at V and 0 bases at J, with 10 bases between the two ends. Per the germline V gene, CDR1 is SGHAT and CDR2 is FQNNGV. The CDR3 consists of 15 residues. The CDR3: CASSLRGQMNTEAFF. In nucleotides, the CDR3 is TGTGCCAGCAGCTTAAGGGGACAAATGAACACTGAAGCTTTCTTT.

V is TRBV28 and J is TRBJ1-4; 9 bases are shared with TRBD1. Trimming at V came to 5 bases and at J to 14 bases, leaving 12 bases not matched to a gene. The CDR3 consists of 14 residues. The germline gives CDR1 MDHEN, CDR2 SYDVKM. The CDR3: CASSGGQGVARLFF. The DNA of the CDR3 is TGTGCCAGCAGTGGGGGACAGGGCGTAGCGAGGCTGTTTTTT.

The CDR3 nucleotides read TGTGCCAGCAGCTTTAGGCGGGGGACTCTTCTTCCCAATGAGCAGTTCTTC. Translating gives CASSFRRGTLLPNEQFF. The chain couples TRBV5-6 to TRBJ2-1; 7 nucleotides line up with TRBD2. This CDR3 contains 17 residues. Trimming removed 2 bases from V and 6 bases from J; junction bases left unmatched: 14. Germline CDR1 reads SGHDT; CDR2 reads YYEEEE.

The chain links TRBV18 to TRBJ1-4; the D gene is possibly TRBD1 (6 bases). This CDR3 is 16 amino acids long. Trimming removed 1 base from V and 4 bases from J, with 13 bases in between. CDR1 is KGHSH, CDR2 LQKENI, per germline. CDR3 bases: TGTGCCAGCTCACCACGAACCGGGACACGTAATGAAAAACTGTTTTTT. It codes for CASSPRTGTRNEKLFF.

The chain links TRBV6-4 to TRBJ1-1; D not resolved. Germline V gene lookup returns CDR1 MRHNA and CDR2 SNTAGT. V lost 6 bases, J lost 4 bases, and 15 bases lay in between. The CDR3 runs 14 residues. CDR3 DNA sequence: TGTGCCAGCAGCAAACGCCATGATAGCACTGAAGCTTTCTTT. It encodes CASSKRHDSTEAFF.

V gene TRBV7-9 combines with J gene TRBJ2-3; TRBD2 matches at 11 bases. Losses at the gene ends were 8 bases for V and 2 bases for J; bases not matched to a gene: 6. CDR3 size: 15 residues. CDR1 is SEHNR and CDR2 is FQNEAQ in the germline V gene (reference sequence). The CDR3 sequence is CASGRLAGHTDTQYF. The CDR3 DNA reads as TGTGCCAGCGGACGACTAGCGGGGCACACAGATACGCAGTATTTT.

The chain recombines TRBV19 with TRBJ1-6; 7 bases agree with TRBD1. The J segment lost 7 bases and the V segment lost 2 bases, leaving 8 bases of the junction unmatched. This CDR3 contains 16 residues. The germline CDR1 and CDR2 sequences are LNHDA and SQIVND (reference sequence). The CDR3 protein is CASSIRTTGKNSPLHF. The CDR3 coding sequence is TGTGCCAGTAGTATAAGGACGACAGGGAAAAATTCACCCCTCCACTTT. The full variable domain, with the rest looked up from reference TRBV19 and TRBJ1-6, is DGGITQSPKYLFRKEGQNVTLSCEQNLNHDAMYWYRQDPGQGLRLIYYSQIVNDFQKGDIAEGYSVSREKKESFPLTVTSAQKNPTAFYLCASSIRTTGKNSPLHFGNGTRLTVT.

The V and J genes are TRBV5-1 and TRBJ1-4; D gene uncertain. Germline loops: CDR1 SGHRS, CDR2 YFSETQ. V lost 2 bases and J lost 4, with 9 bases in between. This CDR3 region has 14 residues. The CDR3 region is CASSFGGVNEKLFF. The CDR3 DNA sequence: TGCGCCAGCAGCTTCGGTGGTGTTAATGAAAAACTGTTTTTT.

This chain connects TRBV27 to TRBJ2-1; D is perhaps TRBD2 (5 bases). From germline, CDR1 is MNHEY and CDR2 SMNVEV (reference sequence). V was shortened by 2 bases and J by 8 bases, with 10 bases between the two germline ends. CDR3 length: 13 amino acids. For the CDR3, the DNA is TGTGCCAGCAGTTTAACCCCCGGGGATGAGCAGTTCTTC. Encoded protein: CASSLTPGDEQFF.

The chain is built from TRBV4-3 and TRBJ2-6; TRBD1 aligns across 9 bases. J lost 0 bases, V lost 4 bases, and 4 bases had no gene match. Germline V gene data show CDR1 as LGHNA and CDR2 as YSLEER. This CDR3 spans 17 amino acids. In nucleotides, the CDR3 is TGCGCCAGCAGCCCCCGGGACAGGGACTCTGGGGCCAACGTCCTGACTTTC. This sequence encodes CASSPRDRDSGANVLTF.

The CDR3 spells CASSPEDSPYGYTF. As DNA, the CDR3 is TGTGCCAGCTCACCCGAGGACAGTCCCTATGGCTACACCTTC. The chain employs TRBV18 and TRBJ1-2, with a possible D match to TRBD1 (6 bases). Trimming shortened V by 3 bases and J by 4 bases, and 12 bases separated the two germline ends. The CDR3 covers 14 residues. Germline V gives CDR1 KGHSH, CDR2 LQKENI.

The chain uses TRBV6-5 and TRBJ1-2; possible D gene TRBD1, 6 bases. Germline CDR1 and CDR2: MNHEY and SVGAGI. The V and J ends lost 6 bases and 2 bases respectively, with 13 bases between them. The CDR3 is 14 residues long. CDR3 region: CASRVAGANYGYTF. The CDR3 nucleotides are TGTGCCAGCAGGGTCGCAGGGGCAAACTATGGCTACACCTTC.

This chain joins TRBV18 and TRBJ2-6; no firm D call. Germline CDR1 reads KGHSH; CDR2 reads LQKENI. Trimming shortened V by 0 bases and J by 3 bases, and 6 bases separated the two germline ends. The CDR3 has 15 residues. The chain's CDR3 is CASSPPQVGANVLTF. CDR3 sequence (DNA): TGTGCCAGCTCACCACCGCAGGTTGGGGCCAACGTCCTGACTTTC.

The chain carries TRBV5-1 and TRBJ1-1; 10 nucleotides agree with TRBD1. CDR3 length equals 15 residues. Losses at the gene ends were 7 bases for V and 1 base for J; bases not matched to a gene: 7. Germline V gives CDR1 SGHRS, CDR2 YFSETQ. The CDR3 DNA sequence: TGCGCCAGCGGGACAGGGGAAGGGGCGAACACTGAAGCTTTCTTT. Translating it yields CASGTGEGANTEAFF.

V is TRBV4-3 and J is TRBJ1-2, with 7 bases lining up with TRBD1. There are 16 residues in the CDR3. The junction had 8 bases not matched to a gene; V was cut back by 0 bases and J by 4 bases. The germline CDR1 and CDR2 sequences are LGHNA and YSLEER. The CDR3 is CASSQDETGIRYGYTF. In DNA form, the CDR3 reads TGCGCCAGCAGCCAAGATGAGACAGGGATTCGCTATGGCTACACCTTC.

The CDR3 region is CASSLSQTGQRSETQYF. In DNA form, the CDR3 reads TGTGCCAGCAGCTTATCCCAAACCGGTCAGCGGTCAGAGACCCAGTACTTC. This chain uses TRBV7-6 with TRBJ2-5; TRBD2 is a possible D gene (5 bases). Germline CDR1 reads SGHVS; CDR2 reads FNYEAQ. There are 17 residues in the CDR3. V lost 2 bases and J lost 4, with 20 bases in between.

The chain is built from TRBV18 and TRBJ1-2; 7 bases align to TRBD1. Germline loops: CDR1 KGHSH, CDR2 LQKENI. The CDR3 totals 15 residues. V shed 1 base, J shed 8 bases, and the junction held 10 bases outside the gene matches. Here the CDR3 DNA reads TGTGCCAGCTCACCACTTGGGGACAGAAGAGGCGGCTACACCTTC. Translation: CASSPLGDRRGGYTF.

The chain uses TRBV5-1 and TRBJ2-1; TRBD1 aligns across 11 bases. Losses at the gene ends were 3 bases for V and 7 bases for J; bases not matched to a gene: 15. The germline V gene has CDR1 SGHRS and CDR2 YFSETQ. The CDR3 is made up of 18 amino acids. The CDR3 spells CASSSVPTGTGGRNEQFF. The CDR3 nucleotides read TGCGCCAGCAGCTCTGTTCCAACCGGGACAGGGGGTAGGAATGAGCAGTTCTTC.

The table lists this clone with many counts. J is TRBJ2-1 and V is TRBV15; 12 positions agree with TRBD2. Trimming cost V 1 base and J 5 bases; bases outside gene matches: 6. CDR3 length: 17 amino acids. Germline V gives CDR1 LNHNV, CDR2 YYDKDF (reference sequence). The CDR3 sequence is CATSRAGRTSGNNEQFF. CDR3 bases: TGTGCCACCAGCAGAGCCGGCCGGACTAGCGGGAACAATGAGCAGTTCTTC.

In this sample, this clone turned up once. The CDR3 DNA reads as TGTGCCAGCAGCTTTTTACGTAGCTCCTATAATTCACCCCTCCACTTT. Protein sequence: CASSFLRSSYNSPLHF. J is TRBJ1-6 and V is TRBV11-2; no definite D call. Germline values: CDR1 SGHAT, CDR2 FQNNGV. CDR3 length: 16 residues. Trimming cost V 3 bases and J 0 bases, with 9 bases left between them.

The chain couples TRBV28 to TRBJ1-5; no definite D call. The V end lost 8 bases, the J end lost 3 bases, and 8 bases lay between the germline ends. CDR1 and CDR2 from the germline V gene are MDHEN and SYDVKM. The CDR3 consists of 12 residues. For the CDR3, the DNA is TGTGCCAGCCGAGCGGCCAATCAGCCCCAGCATTTT. Residues: CASRAANQPQHF.